These T cell receptor beta chains were read from a single sample in a study of cytomegalovirus exposure and HLA in healthy donors. Using immunoSEQ multiplex PCR, the repertoire was profiled, and TCRdb retains in-frame clones only, with some absent. The sample records tens of thousands of clones, 80% to 90% being singletons. Specimen: PBMCs. The receptors were gathered from a woman in her twenties or thirties in good health and CMV-seropositive. The conserved cysteine and the conserved F or W are not part of the CDR3 here.

V: TRBV10-3
J: TRBJ2-5
CDR3: AISEFGGERPQETQY

V: TRBV19
J: TRBJ2-1
CDR3: ASRHPGLATNEQF

V: TRBV5-3
J: TRBJ2-2
CDR3: ARSCGVNTGELF

V: TRBV10-3
J: TRBJ1-5
CDR3: AINSSGRGSRNQPQH

V: TRBV5-1
J: TRBJ2-3
CDR3: ASSTGTGGGTDTQY

V: TRBV10-2
J: TRBJ2-3
CDR3: ASSPLAGGLDTQY

V: TRBV21-1
J: TRBJ1-5
CDR3: ASSKVKDRRLYQPQH

V: TRBV2
J: TRBJ1-5
CDR3: ASRGGLGNQPQH

V: TRBV9
J: TRBJ2-3
CDR3: ASSPGDRWADTQY

V: TRBV29-1
J: TRBJ1-2
CDR3: SVEVGLAYGYT

V: TRBV12-5
J: TRBJ2-3
CDR3: ASGYTSGGADTQY

V: TRBV2
J: TRBJ1-1
CDR3: ASRSGQGRTEAF

V: TRBV15
J: TRBJ2-1
CDR3: ATSSTIAELYNEQF

V: TRBV6-1
J: TRBJ1-5
CDR3: ASSGGLAQH

V: TRBV5-8
J: TRBJ1-5
CDR3: ASNLLGTGRQPQH

V: TRBV7-2
J: TRBJ2-3
CDR3: ASSFKGQQY

V: TRBV30
J: TRBJ2-7
CDR3: AWSVRTYSWYEQY

V: TRBV6-5
J: TRBJ2-7
CDR3: ASTRDRGAYEQY

V: TRBV27
J: TRBJ1-6
CDR3: ASSLAPTVPLH

V: TRBV5-1
J: TRBJ1-1
CDR3: ASSRQGAGTEAF

V: TRBV28
J: TRBJ1-2
CDR3: ASSFSGTNYGYT

V: TRBV7-9
J: TRBJ1-5
CDR3: ASSFAAGSYSNQPQH

V: TRBV18
J: TRBJ2-1
CDR3: ASSPDGVRQF

V: TRBV7-9
J: TRBJ1-2
CDR3: ASSLPLDFGYT